This TCR beta chain is drawn from a study of T cell responses to AZD1222 COVID-19 vaccine. Study-wide background: Analysis merged second doses at about 4 or about 12 weeks.

A remark on this clone: Antigen unknown.

This table comes from immunoSEQ multiplex PCR, and its TCRdb copy is limited to in-frame clones, with some not included. The sample lists roughly 150,000 clones, 80% to 90% occurring once. V lost 4 bases and J lost 6; bases outside the gene matches: 8. Germline values: CDR1 SGHTS, CDR2 YDEGEE. This CDR3 is 15 amino acids long. The study, taken as a whole, reports: Baseline seropositivity characterized only six AZD1222 recipients. Nearly half of spike-specific TCRs reportedly target unmutated variant regions. The study found vaccine-associated CD4 TCRs spanning spike, dominant at 160-218 and 743-854.

Sequencing was performed on peripheral blood, taken on day 0 of AZD1222 vaccination. The V call is TRBV5-8, the J call TRBJ1-5; 9 bases agree with TRBD1. This sequence originates from an adult in good health. CDR3: CASSGGTGRPQPQHF. The CDR3, as DNA: TGTGCCAGCAGCGGGGGGACAGGGCGTCCTCAGCCCCAGCATTTT.